This paragraph reports one TCR beta chain. Its antigen specificity is not known. Base qualities are not provided; no much larger clone lies one nucleotide away. This sample is part of a study of T cells in localized non-small cell lung cancer (dated by TCRdb to 2020 to 2022). Notes on the research overall: The study examined T cell repertoires in 236 patients with early-stage NSCLC and compared tumors with uninvolved tumor-adjacent lungs. All 240 or so NSCLC patients in the cohort were treatment-naive and had localized lung tumors that were resected. The mean age of the NSCLC patients was about 70 years, with fewer than 150 men and 100 to 110 women.

The immunoSEQ Assay was used to sequence TCR beta CDR3 regions from DNA. For the original study's pipeline: To compute T cell density, TCR beta template counts were normalized to usable DNA, which was estimated by amplifying housekeeping genes. Richness was estimated with the preseqR package, extrapolating to 400,000 templates for PBMC samples and 120,000 templates for tissue samples. Clonality was calculated as one minus Pielou's evenness. Tissue-enriched TCRs were identified through differential abundance testing performed on productive amino-acid clonotypes, with a minimum total count of 5 and an alpha of 0.1. The Jaccard Index and the Morisita Overlap Index were used to quantify repertoire overlap between compartments. GLIPH clustered TCR beta CDR3s with public tetramer-defined viral CDR3s; viral motifs required at least three viral sequences plus V-gene enrichment. TCRdb holds this immuneACCESS table with in-frame rearrangements only. Some clones are missing; in checked studies, unresolved V genes explain under half, and the rest has no known cause. V, J and clone size derive from that table, while D and trimming were established from the DNA sequence. In all, the sample holds tens of thousands of clones, and 86% of those were seen once. The ten largest clonotypes hold just over 20% of the sample.

Results and caveats for the whole study, not just this receptor: Because multi-region sequencing of the tumors was not done, intratumor heterogeneity could not be ruled out. Uninvolved tumor-adjacent lung showed the highest T cell clonality, higher than tumor, which suggests more focused antigenic responses in the uninvolved tumor-adjacent lung. A median of around 50 of the top 100 tumor clones turned up in the paired uninvolved adjacent lung, and roughly 30 of those clones also ranked among the top 100 of that same adjacent lung. Because of the exploratory design, TCR variables were selected using unadjusted p-values without false-discovery rate correction. Longer overall survival was associated with higher blood T cell density, whereas shorter survival was associated with higher adjacent-lung clonality.

Reading from cysteine to phenylalanine, the CDR3 counts 18 amino acids. Of all the DNA, just the CDR3 is kept, 54 bases in frame from base 1. Reading the germline V gene gives CDR1 SGDLS and CDR2 YYNGEE. The germline V and J ends show losses of 0 bases and 0 bases respectively, and no gene match explains 10 bases of the junction. At diagnosis, tumor, uninvolved tumor-adjacent lung and peripheral blood were collected and then preserved as a mix of FFPE and fresh-frozen material. Blood samples were analyzed as peripheral blood mononuclear cells for TCR repertoire profiling. The sequence was obtained from a male donor older than 55 with stage III squamous cell lung carcinoma. Rearrangement joined TRBV9 to TRBJ2-3, and 7 junction bases match TRBD2. This specimen was peripheral blood, taken before any cancer treatment. The CDR3 region reads CASSVGGSGSASTDTQYF. At the DNA level, the sequence is TGTGCCAGCAGCGTAGGGGGTAGCGGGTCCGCTAGCACAGATACGCAGTATTTT.